This T cell receptor (beta chain) appears in the sequencing data of a study of OX40 agonist ivuxolimab in advanced cancers. Study-wide background: Those enrolled were about 82% male, with a mean age of approximately 60 years and ages from 23 to 79.

The germline gives CDR1 LNHDA, CDR2 SQIVND (reference sequence). The CDR3 spans 16 residues. The J segment lost 3 bases and the V segment lost 6 bases, leaving 10 bases of the junction unmatched. Using immunoSEQ multiplex PCR, the repertoire was profiled, and TCRdb retains in-frame clones only, with some absent. The data contain nearly 80,000 clones, about 90% of them singletons. This TCR came from an adult with an advanced solid tumor such as melanoma, head and neck, liver or kidney cancer. V and J are TRBV19 and TRBJ2-1, with TRBD2 matching over 8 bases. Source: CD4+ or CD8+ T cells sorted from blood, taken in a trial of the OX40 agonist ivuxolimab. Written as DNA, the CDR3 is TGTGCCAGTAGCGACTTAGCGGGAAGTCTCTACAATGAGCAGTTCTTC. Encoded protein: CASSDLAGSLYNEQFF. The full variable domain, completed using reference TRBV19 and TRBJ2-1, is DGGITQSPKYLFRKEGQNVTLSCEQNLNHDAMYWYRQDPGQGLRLIYYSQIVNDFQKGDIAEGYSVSREKKESFPLTVTSAQKNPTAFYLCASSDLAGSLYNEQFFGPGTRLTVL.